What follows describes a single TCR beta chain. Original processing methods: Reference gene primers were amplified, and this amplification served to estimate nucleated cell counts. TCRdb keeps only in-frame clones here, not all; method: immunoSEQ multiplex PCR. V and J calls and clone size come straight from that table; D and trimming were deduced from the DNA. The sample yields 57,000 or so clones, over 75% seen once. The entry originates in a study of blood T cell repertoires in COVID-19. Study in general: Researchers got acute and convalescent COVID-19 samples from the United States, Italy and Spain. Sources were T cells, B-cell-depleted T cells, or PBMCs; the material itself was cDNA or gDNA.

CDR3 length: 17 amino acids. V shed 4 bases and J 3 bases; nucleotides not matched to a gene: 7. Germline lookup yields CDR1 SEHNR and CDR2 FQNEAQ (reference sequence). The chain recombines TRBV7-9 with TRBJ2-5, with 14 positions matching TRBD2. Specimen: peripheral blood. This receptor was taken from a man aged 55 to 70 with acute or convalescent COVID-19. The CDR3 DNA follows: TGTGCCAGCAGCTCCCCACCGACTAGCGGGGGGGAAGAGACCCAGTACTTC. Encoded protein: CASSSPPTSGGEETQYF.